One sample yielded the 25 T cell receptor beta chains listed below, sequenced in a study of blood T cell repertoires in COVID-19. The method was immunoSEQ multiplex PCR; TCRdb's version includes in-frame clones alone and lacks a portion of them. The data contain about 170,000 clones, around 86% of them seen just once; the ten biggest clones take up 6% to 7.5%. Sequenced material: peripheral blood. These receptors all come from a woman of 80 years or more in a cohort sampled during active or convalescent COVID-19.

V usage is TRBV6-5 and J usage is TRBJ2-5; D is undetermined. The CDR3 contains 12 residues. Germline-derived CDR1 and CDR2 are MNHEY and SVGAGI. V lost 7 bases, J lost 5 bases, and 11 bases lay in between. CDR3 sequence (DNA): TGTGCCAGCATTCAGGATGGCGAGACCCAGTACTTC. Its protein product is CASIQDGETQYF.

This chain uses TRBV20-1 with TRBJ1-1; D possibly corresponds to TRBD1 (5 bases). The germline V gene encodes CDR1 DFQATT and CDR2 SNEGSKA (reference sequence). The CDR3 contains 11 residues. V was clipped by 3 bases and J by 10 bases, with 12 bases between them. CDR3 coding DNA: TGCAGTGCTAGTTTGGGGCACGGAGCTTTCTTT. This gives the protein CSASLGHGAFF.

The CDR3 nucleotides read TGTGCCAGCAGCCCCCGGACAGGGATCTACGAGCAGTACTTC. Its translation is CASSPRTGIYEQYF. The chain recombines TRBV7-9 with TRBJ2-7, with TRBD1 identical over 8 bases. This CDR3 spans 14 amino acids. The germline V gene encodes CDR1 SEHNR and CDR2 FQNEAQ (reference sequence). Trimming cost V 5 bases and J 3 bases; bases outside gene matches: 6. The variable domain in full, completed from reference TRBV7-9 and TRBJ2-7, reads DTGVSQNPRHKITKRGQNVTFRCDPISEHNRLYWYRQTLGQGPEFLTYFQNEAQLEKSRLLSDRFSAERPKGSFSTLEIQRTEQGDSAMYLCASSPRTGIYEQYFGPGTRLTVT.

The chain combines TRBV6-2 or TRBV6-3 with TRBJ1-4; tentatively, D is TRBD1 (5 bases). The CDR3 sequence is 14 residues long. With 3 bases removed from V and 8 bases from J, the gap between germline ends came to 13 bases. Germline V gene sequence: CDR1 MNHEY, CDR2 SVGEGT. CDR3 in DNA: TGTGCCAGCAGTTATCCAGGGCTGCAAGAAAAACTGTTTTTT. It yields the protein CASSYPGLQEKLFF.

The V call is TRBV28, the J call TRBJ1-1; D is ambiguous. This CDR3 is built from 10 residues. Germline-derived CDR1 and CDR2 are MDHEN and SYDVKM. V gave up 10 bases and J gave up 6 bases, with 9 bases separating them. Here the CDR3 reads CATEGPEAFF. CDR3 nucleotides: TGTGCCACCGAGGGCCCTGAAGCTTTCTTT.

This clone was seen more than once but under ten times. V is TRBV3-1 (or the pseudogene TRBV3-2) and J is TRBJ1-1; unclear D gene. Trimming left V 1 base short and J 1 base short, with 7 bases between. Germline values: CDR1 LGHDT, CDR2 YNNKEL (reference sequence). CDR3 length: 14 residues. The CDR3 is CASSQAAGNTEAFF. The CDR3 DNA sequence: TGTGCCAGCAGCCAAGCGGCAGGGAACACTGAAGCTTTCTTT.

This chain joins TRBV30 and TRBJ1-5; TRBD1 might be the D (5 bases). Trimming stripped 0 bases from V and 5 bases from J, with 11 bases between. The CDR3 extends over 14 amino acids. The germline gives CDR1 GTSNPN, CDR2 SVGIG (reference sequence). In DNA form, the CDR3 reads TGTGCCTGGAGTGTAGGCAGGGTGGATCAGCCCCAGCATTTT. This codes for CAWSVGRVDQPQHF.

The rearrangement uses TRBV18 and TRBJ1-1; 8 bases align to TRBD1. Trimming took 4 bases from V and 1 from J; bases not matched to a gene: 5. Germline loops: CDR1 KGHSH, CDR2 LQKENI. There are 15 residues in the CDR3. The CDR3 here is CASSLRTGSNTEAFF. DNA of the CDR3: TGTGCCAGCTCACTTCGGACAGGGTCGAACACTGAAGCTTTCTTT.

The V gene is TRBV12-5, the J gene TRBJ2-1; perhaps TRBD1 as D (7 bases). Germline V lookup: CDR1 LGHNT, CDR2 FRNRAP. The CDR3 covers 20 residues. The V and J ends lost 1 base and 6 bases respectively, with 28 bases between them. The DNA of the CDR3 is TGTGCTAGTGGTTTGGGGAGGGGGCTTGAGAAACGCCCGACTTCCAATGAGCAGTTCTTC. Its translation: CASGLGRGLEKRPTSNEQFF.

The chain combines TRBV28 with TRBJ2-7, with TRBD1 as a possible D gene (6 bases). From germline, CDR1 is MDHEN and CDR2 SYDVKM. The length of the CDR3 is 12 residues. V was cut by 6 bases and J by 6 bases, with 12 bases left in between. The CDR3: CASRQQGSEQYF. DNA of the CDR3: TGTGCCAGCAGACAACAGGGTAGCGAGCAGTACTTC.

The rearrangement uses TRBV7-2 and TRBJ1-3; D is ambiguous. This CDR3 contains 13 residues. Germline CDR1 is SGHTA and CDR2 is FQGNSA. V was shortened by 5 bases and J by 6 bases, with 11 bases between the two germline ends. The CDR3 is CASSTSRENTIYF. The CDR3 region has the DNA TGTGCCAGCAGCACTAGCCGGGAAAACACCATATATTTT.

The chain has TRBV7-8 and TRBJ1-5; D unclear. The CDR3 extends over 14 amino acids. Germline loops: CDR1 SGHVS, CDR2 FQNEAQ. V was pared by 0 bases and J by 5 bases, with 8 bases between. The CDR3 coding sequence is TGTGCCAGCAGCTTAGCGCTGAGGGATCAGCCCCAGCATTTT. The encoded protein is CASSLALRDQPQHF.

This clone occurred a few times. The rearrangement joins TRBV6-5 to TRBJ2-3; the D gene is possibly TRBD2 (6 bases). The V gene's germline CDR1 is MNHEY and CDR2 SVGAGI. With 5 bases removed from V and 0 bases from J, the gap between germline ends came to 12 bases. This CDR3 region has 15 residues. CDR3 sequence reads: CASSQGLLSTDTQYF. The CDR3 nucleotides read TGTGCCAGCAGTCAGGGACTCCTTAGCACAGATACGCAGTATTTT.

This clone occurred once. The chain recombines TRBV3-1 (or the pseudogene TRBV3-2) with TRBJ2-3; 8 bases align to TRBD2. CDR3 size: 16 residues. Germline CDR1 LGHDT, CDR2 YNNKEL (reference sequence). Trimming removed 0 bases from V and 3 bases from J; junction bases left unmatched: 5. The CDR3 DNA reads as TGTGCCAGCAGCCAAGATCCCAGCGGGGGTACAGATACGCAGTATTTT. Translating it yields CASSQDPSGGTDTQYF.

V is TRBV29-1 and J is TRBJ1-5; the match to TRBD1 covers 7 bases. The CDR3 consists of 14 residues. The junction had 11 bases not matched to a gene; V was cut back by 6 bases and J by 6 bases. Germline V lookup: CDR1 SQVTM, CDR2 ANQGSEA. The DNA of the CDR3 is TGCAGCGTAGCCACAGGGGTAGGTATTCAGCCCCAGCATTTT. Protein sequence: CSVATGVGIQPQHF.

This clone was counted a single time. This chain connects TRBV10-3 to TRBJ2-1; 10 bases line up with TRBD2. The CDR3 totals 12 residues. The germline CDR1 and CDR2 sequences are ENHRY and SYGVKD. J lost 9 bases, V lost 10 bases, and 6 bases had no gene match. CDR3 bases: TGTGCCACCGCGGGACTAGCGTCTGAGCAGTTCTTC. Amino acid sequence: CATAGLASEQFF.

On this clone: Other DNA sequences in this sample translate to the same CDR3. This chain links TRBV28 with TRBJ1-2; 9 bases are shared with TRBD1. CDR3 size: 14 residues. J gave up 4 bases and V 4 bases, and 4 bases lay outside the gene matches. In germline, CDR1 is MDHEN, CDR2 SYDVKM. The CDR3: CASSSGQGTYGYTF. The CDR3 nucleotides read TGTGCCAGCAGTTCCGGACAGGGGACCTATGGCTACACCTTC.

The chain has TRBV6-5 and TRBJ1-3; 8 positions match TRBD1. Germline CDR1 and CDR2: MNHEY and SVGAGI. V lost 0 bases to trimming and J lost 4 bases; unmatched junction nucleotides: 2. This CDR3 comprises 15 residues. The CDR3: CASSYSNRGGNTIYF. The CDR3 coding sequence is TGTGCCAGCAGTTACTCGAACAGGGGGGGAAACACCATATATTTT.

This sequence joins TRBV12-3 or TRBV12-4 and TRBJ2-3; TRBD2 is a possible D gene (5 bases). This CDR3 is 13 amino acids long. Trimming stripped 7 bases from V and 0 bases from J, with 8 bases between. Here the CDR3 reads CASTWTSTDTQYF. CDR3 nucleotides: TGTGCCAGCACTTGGACTAGCACAGATACGCAGTATTTT.

The chain links TRBV30 to TRBJ2-3; TRBD1 agrees at 10 bases. The germline gives CDR1 GTSNPN, CDR2 SVGIG (reference sequence). The length of the CDR3 is 15 residues. The V segment lost 0 bases and the J segment 4 bases; nucleotides outside the gene matches: 4. This CDR3 is CAWSVSGTGADTQYF. DNA of the CDR3: TGTGCCTGGAGTGTAAGCGGGACAGGGGCAGATACGCAGTATTTT.

This clone was seen a single time. The chain is built from TRBV5-1 and TRBJ1-2; D is unresolved. There are 14 residues in the CDR3. V shed 3 bases and J shed 6 bases, with 15 bases lying between them. Germline V gene lookup returns CDR1 SGHRS and CDR2 YFSETQ. The CDR3 is CASSYPESSDGYTF. CDR3 coding DNA: TGCGCCAGCAGCTACCCGGAGTCGAGCGATGGCTACACCTTC. The entire variable domain, with the rest obtained from reference TRBV5-1 and TRBJ1-2, is as follows: KAGVTQTPRYLIKTRGQQVTLSCSPISGHRSVSWYQQTPGQGLQFLFEYFSETQRNKGNFPGRFSGRQFSNSRSEMNVSTLELGDSALYLCASSYPESSDGYTFGSGTRLTVV.

In DNA form, the CDR3 reads TGTGCCAGCAGCTTAGATCAGGGGGACTATGGCTACACCTTC. It yields the protein CASSLDQGDYGYTF. The chain has TRBV11-2 and TRBJ1-2, with TRBD1 matching 7 bases. The CDR3 totals 14 residues. Germline V lookup: CDR1 SGHAT, CDR2 FQNNGV. Trimming cost V 0 bases and J 3 bases; bases outside gene matches: 1.

This chain connects TRBV10-3 to TRBJ2-5, with 7 bases fitting TRBD2. The germline CDR1 and CDR2 sequences are ENHRY and SYGVKD. V dropped 2 bases and J dropped 3; count of bases not matched to a gene: 6. The CDR3 totals 15 residues. The CDR3 DNA follows: TGTGCCATCAGTGAGCCCGGGACTACTAAAGAGACCCAGTACTTC. Amino acid sequence: CAISEPGTTKETQYF.

In this sample, this clone turned up a few times. The V call is TRBV7-2, the J call TRBJ1-2; the D is unclear. Deletions cut 1 base from V and 8 bases from J, with 14 bases between. Germline CDR1 SGHTA, CDR2 FQGNSA. There are 14 residues in the CDR3. The CDR3: CASSLGSPPGGYTF. The DNA for the CDR3 is TGTGCCAGCAGCTTAGGTTCTCCCCCGGGGGGCTACACCTTC. Drawing the rest from reference TRBV7-2 and TRBJ1-2, the complete variable domain is GAGVSQSPSNKVTEKGKDVELRCDPISGHTALYWYRQSLGQGLEFLIYFQGNSAPDKSGLPSDRFSAERTGGSVSTLTIQRTQQEDSAVYLCASSLGSPPGGYTFGSGTRLTVV.

This chain joins TRBV5-1 and TRBJ2-2, with D maybe TRBD2 (5 bases). Trimming shortened V by 3 bases and J by 3 bases, and 12 bases separated the two germline ends. There are 15 residues in the CDR3. Germline CDR1 is SGHRS and CDR2 is YFSETQ. CDR3 bases: TGCGCCAGCAGCTCAGGACGGACTTACACCGGGGAGCTGTTTTTT. Amino acid sequence: CASSSGRTYTGELFF.